This is a list of T cell receptor beta chains from one sample in a study of shared clonotypes between healthy human individuals. Generated by immunoSEQ multiplex PCR, the TCRdb table keeps only in-frame clones and is missing some. This repertoire shows 150,000 to 200,000 clones, approximately 92% found once; its top ten account for 0.067%. The specimen sequenced was naive CD4+ T cells sorted from blood. The receptors were gathered from a woman aged 25 to 45 in good health. The CDR3 runs from the conserved cysteine through the conserved F or W. Fields, in order: V gene, J gene, D gene, CDR3 length, clone size, CDR3 DNA, CDR3 protein. D genes are given only for firm matches. Clone size is given for some rows only: seen once, a few or many times, or a class if the clone is expanded.

>TRBV5-1|TRBJ1-1|.|13|.
TGCGCCAGCAGCTTGGGCGGAGGGGGAGGAGCTTTCTTT
CASSLGGGGGAFF
>TRBV5-1|TRBJ2-2|TRBD1|16|.
TGCGCCAGCAGCCGGCCGGGACAGGGGAACACCGGGGAGCTGTTTTTT
CASSRPGQGNTGELFF
>TRBV6-5|TRBJ2-7|TRBD2|15|.
TGTGCCAGCAGGCCACTAGCGGGAGGATTCTACGAGCAGTACTTC
CASRPLAGGFYEQYF
>TRBV28|TRBJ2-5|TRBD1|15|.
TGTGCCAGCAGTCTTTCGGACAGGGGGAAAGAGACCCAGTACTTC
CASSLSDRGKETQYF
>TRBV4-2|TRBJ2-7|.|15|.
TGTGCCAGCAGCTCCCCGGCAGCTCACCCTACGGACCAGTACTTC
CASSSPAAHPTDQYF
>TRBV28|TRBJ1-2|TRBD1|14|.
TGTGCCAGCAGTTTAGTACAGGGGTCAATCGGCTACACCTTC
CASSLVQGSIGYTF
>TRBV20-1|TRBJ2-1|.|10|.
TGCAGTGCTCGCAGGGATGAGCAGTTCTTC
CSARRDEQFF
>TRBV6-5|TRBJ1-1|TRBD1|15|.
TGTGCCAGCAGTTACTTCGCAGGGGGCACAACTGAAGCTTTCTTT
CASSYFAGGTTEAFF
>TRBV30|TRBJ1-1|TRBD1|13|.
TGTGCCTGGAGTGTACAGGGGCGAGCTGAAGCTTTCTTT
CAWSVQGRAEAFF
>TRBV7-9|TRBJ2-7|TRBD1|14|few
TGTGCCAGCAGCTTAGACAGGGGACCCTACGAGCAGTACTTC
CASSLDRGPYEQYF
>TRBV10-3|TRBJ2-3|.|14|.
TGTGCCATCAGGTCAACAGGGACCACAGATACGCAGTATTTT
CAIRSTGTTDTQYF
>TRBV28|TRBJ1-2|.|15|.
TGTGCCAGCAGAAGCCGGGGCCCCGCGCGCTATGGCTACACCTTC
CASRSRGPARYGYTF
>TRBV7-9|TRBJ2-7|TRBD1|16|.
TGTGCCAGCAGCTTACGCCCCGGGACAGGGGGCTACGAGCAGTACTTC
CASSLRPGTGGYEQYF
>TRBV27|TRBJ2-7|TRBD1|15|.
TGTGCCAGCAGGGATTCGACAGGGAGCTCCTACGAGCAGTACTTC
CASRDSTGSSYEQYF
>TRBV18|TRBJ1-1|.|12|once
TGTGCCAGCTGCCAGGGAGAGACTGAAGCTTTCTTT
CASCQGETEAFF
>TRBV30|TRBJ1-1|.|13|.
TGTGCCTGGAGTGTACAGGGGAACACTGAAGCTTTCTTT
CAWSVQGNTEAFF
>TRBV7-6|TRBJ1-5|.|16|once
TGTGCCAGCAGCTTAGGGTCCGGCCCACCCGATCAGCCCCAGCATTTT
CASSLGSGPPDQPQHF
>TRBV21-1|TRBJ2-7|.|15|.
TGTGCCAGCAGCCTCAAGTGTAGCAGGGCATCCGAGCAGTACTTC
CASSLKCSRASEQYF
>TRBV11-2|TRBJ2-7|TRBD1|14|once
TGTGCCAGCAGCTACCAAAGGGGGCTGTACGAGCAGTACTTC
CASSYQRGLYEQYF
>TRBV6-1|TRBJ1-1|.|14|.
TGTGCCAGCAGTGACGGGAGAGGGACTACTGAAGCTTTCTTT
CASSDGRGTTEAFF
>TRBV5-1|TRBJ2-7|.|15|.
TGCGCCAGCAGCCTTTTAACGGGATCTAACTACGAGCAGTACTTC
CASSLLTGSNYEQYF
>TRBV4-2|TRBJ2-3|.|16|once
TGTGCCAGCAGCTTCACGGGAGTATTGTATTCAGATACGCAGTATTTT
CASSFTGVLYSDTQYF
>TRBV11-2|TRBJ1-1|.|15|.
TGTGCCAGCAGCCCAACCCGGGGAAGAAACACTGAAGCTTTCTTT
CASSPTRGRNTEAFF
>TRBV28|TRBJ1-4|TRBD1|14|.
TGTGCCAGCAGCCCCGGACAGGGTGTCGAAAAACTGTTTTTT
CASSPGQGVEKLFF
>TRBV11-1|TRBJ2-5|.|16|.
TGTGCCAGCAGCAAGATCGGGACGACATTCCAAGAGACCCAGTACTTC
CASSKIGTTFQETQYF
>TRBV28|TRBJ2-7|.|12|once
TGTGCCAGCAGTTTCTTGACCTACGAGCAGTACTTC
CASSFLTYEQYF
>TRBV10-2|TRBJ2-7|TRBD2|16|once
TGCGCCAGCAGGAAAGGAATTGGGCGGGAGAGGCACGAGCAGTACTTC
CASRKGIGRERHEQYF
>TRBV27|TRBJ1-4|TRBD1|16|.
TGTGCCAGCTATATCAAGTGGACAGGGTCGAATGAAAAACTGTTTTTT
CASYIKWTGSNEKLFF
>TRBV5-4|TRBJ2-1|TRBD2|16|.
TGTGCCAGCAGCTGGGGACTAGCGGGAGGGTTTAGTGAGCAGTTCTTC
CASSWGLAGGFSEQFF
>TRBV6-5|TRBJ1-4|.|13|.
TGTGCCAGCAGTTATGAGCTGGGGGAAAAACTGTTTTTT
CASSYELGEKLFF
>TRBV18|TRBJ1-4|.|13|.
TGTGCCAGCTCACCGGGAGGCAATGAAAAACTGTTTTTT
CASSPGGNEKLFF
>TRBV7-2|TRBJ2-7|TRBD2|15|.
TGTGCCAGCAGCCCGCAAGTAGCGGGAGCCTACGAGCAGTACTTC
CASSPQVAGAYEQYF
>TRBV28|TRBJ1-2|.|14|.
TGTGCCAGCAGTCCCCGACAGACCTCTTATGGCTACACCTTC
CASSPRQTSYGYTF